The entry that follows covers one T cell receptor beta chain sequence. This clonotype was recorded at least ten times. The antigen it recognizes is unknown. No qualities accompany the bases; no much larger clone lies one base away. The junction carries 14 bases between V and J, which are trimmed by 0 bases and 1 base respectively. The CDR3 covers 17 residues, taking in both the cysteine and the phenylalanine. The kept DNA is CDR3 alone, 51 bases in frame from the first base. According to the germline V gene (reference sequence), CDR1 reads SEHNR and CDR2 reads FQNEAQ. These data belong to a study of T cells in Graves' hyperthyroidism and ophthalmopathy (dated by TCRdb to between 2018 and 2020). With regard to the full study: Peripheral blood samples were taken at initial diagnosis, before any treatment was given. To identify TCR V-J signatures that set the groups apart, the researchers used a discovery cohort of about a hundred patients, made up of 40 to 45 with Graves' ophthalmopathy and some 55 with stable Graves' hyperthyroidism. Prospective prediction of ophthalmopathy was tested in an independent validation cohort of 18 to 20 hyperthyroidism patients and around 16 patients who later progressed to ophthalmopathy. The 100 or so discovery patients were divided at random into training and test sets in a 7:3 ratio. The study also compared thyroid tissue and blood T-cell repertoires from over 5 Graves' hyperthyroidism patients. After sampling, hyperthyroidism patients received methimazole starting at 30 mg daily, and ophthalmopathy patients received high-dose intravenous methylprednisolone. The paper describes TCR Vbeta CDR3 sequencing of 140 or so peripheral blood samples, made up of 43 ophthalmopathy patients, some 76 hyperthyroidism patients and approximately 17 progressor patients.

The TCR beta CDR3 regions were amplified from the RNA transcripts. For the first round of RT-PCR on the TCR CDR3, the HTBI primer set was used together with the Qiagen OneStep RT-PCR kit. Libraries were constructed in a second round of multiplex PCR, after which size selection and purification were carried out. Paired-end sequencing of the libraries was performed with 100 bp reads on an Illumina HiSeq2000. As for how the authors treated the data: Raw data were processed with SOAPnuke, discarding reads with adapters, uncalled bases, mean Phred below 15, or no exact constant-primer or identifier match. High-quality paired reads were merged with COPE v1.2.5, and unique nucleotide sequences were defined as clonotypes. MiTCR v1.1 was used to align the clonotypes against IMGT TRBV, TRBD and TRBJ reference segments. The analysis included only V-J combinations with a frequency above 0.0001, which together covered 99% to 99.2% of the repertoires. A TCS score was defined as the ratio between F50 (clonal expansion) and ExV (chaos), using BLOSUM62-based TCRdist between CDR3 peptides within each V-J. Welch's t-statistics and random forest reduced some 510 V-J features to 13, which were used in a naive Bayes classifier (R e1071). TCRdb trimmed public reads at Q25 via fastp, called clones via MiXCR and kept in-frame beta chains. All rows with the same CDR3 protein become a single entry with the most common DNA and genes. Clone size and V and J calls follow TCRdb, not the original study. This sample comprises some 460,000 distinct CDR3 sequences, roughly 14% of them detected only once. Over 7.5% of the sample lies in the top ten.

The investigation overall reported the following: In validation, progression to ophthalmopathy was predicted by the model with nearly 71% sensitivity and 72.22% specificity, a median of about 6 months before onset. A model built on a 13 V-J signature distinguished ophthalmopathy from stable hyperthyroidism, reaching 87.88% sensitivity and about 81% specificity in cross-validation and 80%/75% in testing. Blood samples also contained most of the expanded thyroid clonotypes (frequency above 0.001), which suggests that blood repertoires may reflect thyroid immune responses. Sample size was not statistically predetermined, and investigators were not blinded to group allocation.

Stable Graves' hyperthyroidism was defined as no progression to ophthalmopathy during 18 months of follow-up. The hyperthyroidism patients were between 18 and 65 years old and newly diagnosed, with a disease duration of less than 2 months. Any patient with an uncontrolled infection, another autoimmune disease, pregnancy or lactation was excluded. Diagnoses relied on clinical symptoms, serum thyroxine and TRAb, thyroid ultrasound and orbital computed tomography. PBMCs were isolated from approximately 10 ml of fresh peripheral blood by Ficoll-Paque density gradient centrifugation. Total RNA was extracted using Trizol reagent, and RNA quality was assessed on an Agilent 2100 Bioanalyzer.

The sequence was obtained from a woman aged 18-29 years with Graves' hyperthyroidism. Source material: blood. The rearrangement joined TRBV7-9 to TRBJ2-3, and perhaps TRBD1 as D gene, on 5 matching bases. The DNA sequence is given as TGTGCCAGCAGCTTAGCGCTAGACAGAGTCCGCACAGATACGCAGTATTTT. The resulting protein is CASSLALDRVRTDTQYF. Outside the CDR3, residues come from the reference TRBV7-9 and TRBJ2-3 proteins, so the full variable domain is: DTGVSQNPRHKITKRGQNVTFRCDPISEHNRLYWYRQTLGQGPEFLTYFQNEAQLEKSRLLSDRFSAERPKGSFSTLEIQRTEQGDSAMYLCASSLALDRVRTDTQYFGPGTRLTVL.